The rows below give T cell receptor beta chains drawn from one sample of a study of blood T cell repertoires in COVID-19. Only in-frame clones appear in the TCRdb table, and some are missing; sequencing was by immunoSEQ multiplex PCR. This table has roughly 110,000 clones, over 70% appearing once. Sequencing input: peripheral blood. The receptors stem from a human donor with acute or convalescent COVID-19. The donor label of this sample is uncertain. CDR3s include the opening cysteine and the closing phenylalanine or tryptophan. The D gene is left open where the match is weak. The size of a clone is reported for some rows only, either as once, few or many, or as a class for expanded clones.

J gene,V gene,D gene,clone size,CDR3 protein,CDR3 DNA
TRBJ2-7,TRBV7-8,TRBD1,.,CASSRTGTAYEQYF,TGTGCCAGCAGTCGGACAGGGACGGCGTACGAGCAGTACTTC
TRBJ1-2,TRBV7-8,.,.,CASSSRGGGPYGYTF,TGTGCCAGCAGCTCACGGGGCGGGGGGCCCTATGGCTACACCTTC
TRBJ2-3,TRBV7-3,.,once,CASRRYDSDTQYF,TGTGCCAGCAGGCGCTACGACAGTGATACGCAGTATTTT
TRBJ1-1,TRBV5-6,.,.,CASSPPYASNTEAFF,TGTGCCAGCAGCCCCCCCTATGCGTCGAACACTGAAGCTTTCTTT
TRBJ2-1,TRBV7-8,.,.,CASSLAKAGANEQFF,TGTGCCAGCAGCTTAGCTAAGGCGGGGGCCAATGAGCAGTTCTTC
TRBJ2-5,TRBV3-1/TRBV3-2,.,few,CASSQGAGGGGTQYF,TGTGCCAGCAGCCAAGGAGCAGGGGGAGGCGGGACCCAGTACTTC
TRBJ2-3,TRBV5-6,TRBD1,.,CASSLTGGIGDTQYF,TGTGCCAGCAGCTTGACAGGGGGGATTGGGGATACGCAGTATTTT
TRBJ1-1,TRBV7-9,.,few,CASTSWTANTEAFF,TGTGCCAGCACCTCCTGGACAGCGAACACTGAAGCTTTCTTT
TRBJ1-4,TRBV6-5,TRBD1,.,CASSTPGQINEKLFF,TGTGCCAGCAGTACACCGGGACAGATTAATGAAAAACTGTTTTTT
TRBJ2-7,TRBV3-1/TRBV3-2,.,.,CASSQEFSRQGKYEQYF,TGTGCCAGCAGCCAAGAATTCTCAAGGCAGGGAAAATACGAGCAGTACTTC
TRBJ2-1,TRBV5-1,.,few,CASRGGVAENEQFF,TGCGCCAGCAGAGGGGGGGTAGCGGAGAATGAGCAGTTCTTC
TRBJ2-7,TRBV19,.,.,CASSSGGVRGEQYF,TGTGCCAGTAGCAGTGGAGGGGTAAGAGGGGAGCAGTACTTC
TRBJ2-5,TRBV5-1,TRBD1,.,CASRTGRGETQYF,TGCGCCAGCAGGACAGGGCGAGGGGAGACCCAGTACTTC
TRBJ1-2,TRBV7-8,.,.,CASSLQTGRGYTF,TGTGCCAGCAGCTTACAAACCGGGAGGGGCTACACCTTC
TRBJ1-3,TRBV2,.,.,CASRGQNSGNTIYF,TGTGCCAGCAGAGGACAAAACTCTGGAAACACCATATATTTT
TRBJ1-1,TRBV6-5,.,.,CASSTIFTMNTEAFF,TGTGCCAGCAGTACCATCTTCACAATGAACACTGAAGCTTTCTTT
TRBJ1-6,TRBV14,.,.,CASSQWGGSPLHF,TGTGCCAGCAGCCAGTGGGGCGGTTCACCCCTCCATTTT
TRBJ1-1,TRBV6-5,.,.,CASSLAGTEAFF,TGTGCCAGCAGTCTGGCGGGAACTGAAGCTTTCTTT
TRBJ1-1,TRBV30,TRBD1,.,CAWSLGQGNTEAFF,TGTGCCTGGAGCCTCGGACAGGGGAACACTGAAGCTTTCTTT
TRBJ2-5,TRBV4-2,TRBD2,.,CASSPVPGLAGGAQYF,TGTGCCAGCAGCCCGGTCCCGGGACTAGCGGGGGGGGCCCAGTACTTC
TRBJ2-1,TRBV29-1,.,.,CSVEGAPYNEQFF,TGCAGCGTTGAGGGGGCCCCCTACAATGAGCAGTTCTTC
TRBJ2-5,TRBV29-1,TRBD1,.,CSVDGTVYQETQYF,TGCAGCGTTGATGGGACAGTGTACCAAGAGACCCAGTACTTC
TRBJ2-3,TRBV12-3/TRBV12-4,.,many,CASSLTDTQYF,TGTGCCAGCAGTCTAACAGATACGCAGTATTTT
TRBJ1-1,TRBV2,.,.,CASSQLENTEAFF,TGTGCCAGCAGCCAACTCGAGAACACTGAAGCTTTCTTT
TRBJ1-3,TRBV5-1,.,.,CIRSSLVSDSGNTIYF,TGCATACGGAGCAGCTTGGTTTCTGACTCTGGAAACACCATATATTTT
TRBJ2-7,TRBV5-1,.,many,CASSLGPRDSYNSYEQYF,TGCGCCAGCAGCTTGGGCCCCCGGGACTCTTACAACTCCTACGAGCAGTACTTC
TRBJ1-2,TRBV4-2,.,few,CASSQGRGDSYGYTF,TGTGCCAGCAGCCAGGGACGGGGGGACTCCTATGGCTACACCTTC
TRBJ1-6,TRBV4-1,TRBD1,.,CASSGRQGANSPLHF,TGCGCCAGCAGCGGACGACAGGGGGCGAATTCACCCCTCCACTTT
TRBJ1-6,TRBV6-5,TRBD1,few,CAGDRGSNSPLHF,TGTGCCGGAGACAGGGGCTCCAATTCACCCCTCCACTTT
TRBJ2-5,TRBV6-5,.,.,CASIRTGFQETQYF,TGTGCCAGCATCAGAACGGGTTTCCAAGAGACCCAGTACTTC
TRBJ1-2,TRBV6-4,.,.,CASSPQGNYGYTF,TGTGCCAGCAGTCCGCAGGGTAACTATGGCTACACCTTC
TRBJ1-5,TRBV6-1,.,.,CASSERGLSQPQHF,TGTGCCAGCAGTGAACGGGGATTGAGTCAGCCCCAGCATTTT
TRBJ1-5,TRBV30,.,.,CAWSVRDGQPQHF,TGTGCCTGGAGTGTTCGGGATGGCCAGCCCCAGCATTTT
TRBJ2-7,TRBV2,.,.,CASSPTGYPNYEQYF,TGTGCCAGCAGTCCAACAGGGTACCCCAACTACGAGCAGTACTTC
TRBJ2-1,TRBV19,.,.,CASAAGRGRYNEQFF,TGTGCCAGTGCCGCGGGGCGGGGCCGATACAATGAGCAGTTCTTC
TRBJ2-2,TRBV27,.,.,CASSLLTIPVDTGELFF,TGTGCCAGCAGTTTATTAACCATCCCGGTGGACACCGGGGAGCTGTTTTTT